The rows below give T cell receptor beta chains drawn from one sample of a study of Siglec-9 on CD8 T cells in melanoma. The method was immunoSEQ multiplex PCR; TCRdb's version includes in-frame clones alone and lacks a portion of them. Here the sample spans over 30,000 clones, more than 65% being singletons. Input material: Siglec-9- CD8+ T cells sorted from blood. The origin of the receptors is a human donor in good health. Each CDR3 is given with its conserved first and last residue. The D gene is left open where the match is weak. Clone sizes are given selectively: once, few, many, or a class where the clone is expanded.

clone size | D gene | J gene | V gene | CDR3 DNA | CDR3 protein
NA | TRBD2 | TRBJ2-7 | TRBV28 | TGTGCCAGCAGTCCGGGACTACCCTCCTACGAGCAGTACTTC | CASSPGLPSYEQYF
NA | NA | TRBJ2-3 | TRBV7-6 | TGTGCCAGCAGCTTAGCAGGGTCAGATACGCAGTATTTT | CASSLAGSDTQYF
NA | NA | TRBJ1-4 | TRBV6-1 | TGTGCCAGCAGTCGGGAGGCAGGCTCTAATGAAAAACTGTTTTTT | CASSREAGSNEKLFF
once | NA | TRBJ1-1 | TRBV28 | TGTGCCAGCAGTTTGTGGGGCCAGAACACTGAAGCTTTCTTT | CASSLWGQNTEAFF
NA | NA | TRBJ2-1 | TRBV4-1 | TGCGCCAGCAGCCCCCTGACAGGGAGGAAGGATGAGCAGTTCTTC | CASSPLTGRKDEQFF
NA | NA | TRBJ2-1 | TRBV19 | TGTGCCAGTAGTCCCTCACCCAGCCCCAATGAGCAGTTCTTC | CASSPSPSPNEQFF
NA | NA | TRBJ1-4 | TRBV7-9 | TGTGCCAGCAGCTTAGGAGGGCATGAAAAACTGTTTTTT | CASSLGGHEKLFF
NA | NA | TRBJ2-2 | TRBV18 | TGTGCCAGCTCACCCTCGACTGCCAGGGGAAATTGGAACACCGGGGAGCTGTTTTTT | CASSPSTARGNWNTGELFF
once | NA | TRBJ1-1 | TRBV7-9 | TGTGCCAGCACCGTAGCGGGGGCGAACACTGAAGCTTTCTTT | CASTVAGANTEAFF
NA | NA | TRBJ1-2 | TRBV13 | TGTGCCAGCAGCCGCGGGGCATCATATGGCTACACCTTC | CASSRGASYGYTF
NA | NA | TRBJ1-2 | TRBV23-1 | TGCGCCAGCAGTCAAAAAATGAGCGACTATGGCTACACCTTC | CASSQKMSDYGYTF
NA | TRBD2 | TRBJ2-1 | TRBV19 | TGTGCCAGTGGTAGCGGGGGCTCCTACAATGAGCAGTTCTTC | CASGSGGSYNEQFF
once | NA | TRBJ2-1 | TRBV29-1 | TGCAGCGTTGGTGGGTTAGTGGAAAGCTCCTACAATGAGCAGTTCTTC | CSVGGLVESSYNEQFF
NA | TRBD1 | TRBJ1-2 | TRBV7-9 | TGTGCCAGCAGACCAGGGGGCAGGGTCCGTTATGGCTACACCTTC | CASRPGGRVRYGYTF
NA | TRBD1 | TRBJ1-2 | TRBV6-5 | TGTGCCAGCAGTTACGGGGGGGACAGCTATGGCTACACCTTC | CASSYGGDSYGYTF
NA | NA | TRBJ1-1 | TRBV6-5 | TGTGCCAGCAGTTACTCGAGTGGGGAGATGAACACTGAAGCTTTCTTT | CASSYSSGEMNTEAFF
few | NA | TRBJ1-2 | TRBV4-1 | TGCGCCAGCAGCCAAGATCGCGAAGGTTTCCATGGCTACACCTTC | CASSQDREGFHGYTF
NA | NA | TRBJ2-3 | TRBV19 | TGTGCCAGTAGTGCGACAGGAACTAGCACAGATACGCAGTATTTT | CASSATGTSTDTQYF
NA | NA | TRBJ2-1 | TRBV4-1 | TGCGCCAGCAGCCAACTGGACAGTTACAATGAGCAGTTCTTC | CASSQLDSYNEQFF
few | NA | TRBJ1-6 | TRBV7-3 | TGTGCCAGCAGCTTAAACCCGGGGGGAACTTCACCCCTCCACTTT | CASSLNPGGTSPLHF
NA | NA | TRBJ2-7 | TRBV28 | TGTGCCAGCAGTTTAAATAAAAGGGTCGGGACCCACGAGCAGTACTTC | CASSLNKRVGTHEQYF
NA | NA | TRBJ2-1 | TRBV5-4 | TGTGCCATGTCCGGGACCGACAATGAGCAGTTCTTC | CAMSGTDNEQFF
NA | TRBD1 | TRBJ2-7 | TRBV28 | TGTGCCAGCAGCTTTACGGACAGGGACCACGAGCAGTACTTC | CASSFTDRDHEQYF
NA | TRBD1 | TRBJ1-6 | TRBV30 | TGTGCCTGGAGTGTCTCCAGGGGGCGCGGTTCACCCCTCCACTTT | CAWSVSRGRGSPLHF
NA | NA | TRBJ1-3 | TRBV9 | TGTGCCAGCAGCGTAGACATCGCGCAGGGGGGAAACACCATATATTTT | CASSVDIAQGGNTIYF
NA | TRBD1 | TRBJ1-2 | TRBV30 | TGTGCCTGGGACCAGGGGGCCCGTGATGGCTACACCTTC | CAWDQGARDGYTF
NA | NA | TRBJ1-4 | TRBV11-2 | TGTGCCAGCAGCTTAGGGCAAATCACCGGGCCTAATGAAAAACTGTTTTTT | CASSLGQITGPNEKLFF
NA | TRBD2 | TRBJ2-1 | TRBV11-3 | TGTGCCAGCAGCCCGGGACTAGGCTACTACAATGAGCAGTTCTTC | CASSPGLGYYNEQFF
NA | NA | TRBJ2-7 | TRBV7-2 | TGTGCCAGCAGCTCATCCTCTAGGGCGAACTACGAGCAGTACTTC | CASSSSSRANYEQYF
NA | TRBD1 | TRBJ1-4 | TRBV12-5 | TGTGCTAGTGGTACAACAGGGGGCCGGATTGAAAAACTGTTTTTT | CASGTTGGRIEKLFF
NA | NA | TRBJ2-3 | TRBV7-8 | TGTGCCAGCAGCTCCCTCCAGGGAGATACGCAGTATTTT | CASSSLQGDTQYF
NA | TRBD1 | TRBJ1-1 | TRBV27 | TGTGCCAGCAGTCACACCCTTAGACAGGGGGCGAACACTGAAGCTTTCTTT | CASSHTLRQGANTEAFF
few | TRBD1 | TRBJ1-5 | TRBV19 | TGTGCCAGTTCGACTGACAGGGAAGGGCCTCAGCCCCAGCATTTT | CASSTDREGPQPQHF
NA | NA | TRBJ1-3 | TRBV7-9 | TGTGCCAGCAGCTCCACGTCGAACCGGGGGGGCGCAGGAAACACCATATATTTT | CASSSTSNRGGAGNTIYF
NA | NA | TRBJ2-7 | TRBV4-2 | TGTGCCAGCAGCCCTAGTATAGGTCCAACCTACGAGCAGTACTTC | CASSPSIGPTYEQYF
NA | NA | TRBJ2-2 | TRBV15 | TGTGCCACCAGCAGAGGAGTGCCGGGCACCGGGGAGCTGTTTTTT | CATSRGVPGTGELFF
NA | TRBD2 | TRBJ2-1 | TRBV6-4 | TGTGCCAGCAGTGACTCGAGGACTAGCTCCTACAATGAGCAGTTCTTC | CASSDSRTSSYNEQFF
NA | NA | TRBJ2-1 | TRBV19 | TGTGCCAGTAGTATTGGAGGGGGGGCCTACAATGAGCAGTTCTTC | CASSIGGGAYNEQFF
NA | TRBD2 | TRBJ2-1 | TRBV7-8 | TGTGCCAGCAGCTTGCCGGGACTAGCTGGGGCTGATGAGCAGTTCTTC | CASSLPGLAGADEQFF
NA | NA | TRBJ2-3 | TRBV27 | TGTGCCAGCAGTCCCCTGCCCCTAAATACGCAGTATTTT | CASSPLPLNTQYF
NA | NA | TRBJ2-5 | TRBV5-1 | TGCGCCAGCTGGGACTCAACGTACCAAGAGACCCAGTACTTC | CASWDSTYQETQYF
NA | NA | TRBJ2-7 | TRBV13 | TGTGCCAGCAGCGCGAGGGGTATGTGGAACGAGCAGTACTTC | CASSARGMWNEQYF
NA | TRBD1 | TRBJ1-1 | TRBV27 | TGTGCCAGCAGATCCGGACAGGGCGGGTACACTGAAGCTTTCTTT | CASRSGQGGYTEAFF
NA | NA | TRBJ1-1 | TRBV6-5 | TGTGCCAGCAGTTACTCAGATGCGGACAACACTGAAGCTTTCTTT | CASSYSDADNTEAFF
NA | NA | TRBJ2-7 | TRBV28 | TGTGCCAGCAGTCGGACAGTCTACGAGCAGTACTTC | CASSRTVYEQYF
NA | NA | TRBJ1-2 | TRBV6-6 | TGTGCCAGCAGTTACTCGTACGAGGGTGCGGACTATGGCTACACCTTC | CASSYSYEGADYGYTF
NA | TRBD1 | TRBJ2-7 | TRBV6-6 | TGTGCCAGCAGTTACTGGGACAGGGAAGGCGAGCAGTACTTC | CASSYWDREGEQYF
NA | NA | TRBJ1-2 | TRBV6-5 | TGTGCCAGCAGCTACGCGGCGGCAGGGGACGGCGGCTACACCTTC | CASSYAAAGDGGYTF
once | NA | TRBJ1-1 | TRBV11-2 | TGTGCCAGCAGCTTAGGGGGAGGGTTGGCTGAAGCTTTCTTT | CASSLGGGLAEAFF
NA | TRBD2 | TRBJ2-3 | TRBV2 | TGTGCCAGCAGCGGACTAGCGGGGAACACAGATACGCAGTATTTT | CASSGLAGNTDTQYF
few | NA | TRBJ1-1 | TRBV28 | TGTGCCAGCAGTTTACCCTCCGGGGGGCCTGGCACTGAAGCTTTCTTT | CASSLPSGGPGTEAFF
NA | TRBD2 | TRBJ2-2 | TRBV19 | TGTGCCAGTAGCCCGGGACTAGCGGGAGTAAACACCGGGGAGCTGTTTTTT | CASSPGLAGVNTGELFF
NA | NA | TRBJ2-7 | TRBV11-2 | TGTGCCAGCAGCTCGGACAACTCCTACGAGCAGTACTTC | CASSSDNSYEQYF
NA | NA | TRBJ1-2 | TRBV10-1 | TGCGCCAGCCGAACAGAAACCCCGAACTATGGCTACACCTTC | CASRTETPNYGYTF